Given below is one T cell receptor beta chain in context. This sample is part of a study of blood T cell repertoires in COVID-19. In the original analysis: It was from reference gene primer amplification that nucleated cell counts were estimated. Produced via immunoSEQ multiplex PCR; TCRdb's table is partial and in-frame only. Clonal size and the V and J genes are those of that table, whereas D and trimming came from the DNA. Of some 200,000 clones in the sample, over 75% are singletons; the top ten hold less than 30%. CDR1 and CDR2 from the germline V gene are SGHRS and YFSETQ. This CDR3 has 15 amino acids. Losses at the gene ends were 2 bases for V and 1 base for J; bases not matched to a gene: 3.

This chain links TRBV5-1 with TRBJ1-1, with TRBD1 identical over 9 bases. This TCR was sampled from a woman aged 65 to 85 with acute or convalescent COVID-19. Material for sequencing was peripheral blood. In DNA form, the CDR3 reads TGCGCCAGCAGCTTAGGGACAGGGACGAACACTGAAGCTTTCTTT. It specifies CASSLGTGTNTEAFF.